Following are 17 T cell receptor beta chains from one sample sequenced in a study of T cells in tumors after PD-1 blockade. The table came from immunoSEQ multiplex PCR; TCRdb's copy has only in-frame clones and leaves some out. This table holds 50,000 or so clones, nearly 80% found once. The sample was PBMCs, taken before anti-PD-1 treatment. These receptors were obtained from a human donor with basal cell carcinoma.

The chain carries TRBV9 and TRBJ1-2; tentative D call: TRBD1 (5 bases). The CDR3 totals 17 residues. Germline assignment: CDR1 SGDLS and CDR2 YYNGEE. Trimming shortened V by 0 bases and J by 0 bases, and 15 bases separated the two germline ends. The CDR3 coding sequence is TGTGCCAGCAGCGTAGAGGGGTTTGGGGGGACTAACTATGGCTACACCTTC. Encoded protein: CASSVEGFGGTNYGYTF.

This chain connects TRBV7-9 to TRBJ1-6; the D gene is possibly TRBD1 (5 bases). CDR1 and CDR2 from the germline V gene are SEHNR and FQNEAQ (reference sequence). V lost 1 base and J 4 bases, leaving 5 bases between the germline ends. This CDR3 comprises 14 residues. The CDR3 DNA reads TGTGCCAGCAGCTTAGAGGGGTATAATTCACCCCTCCACTTT. As protein: CASSLEGYNSPLHF.

The sample holds many counts of this clone. The rearrangement links TRBV12-5 to TRBJ2-2; D possibly matches TRBD1 or TRBD2 (5 bases each). The germline V and J ends were trimmed by 6 bases and 5 bases, with 13 bases remaining between them. The V gene's germline CDR1 is LGHNT and CDR2 FRNRAP. The CDR3 sequence is 14 residues long. The CDR3, as DNA: TGTGCTAGTGGACGAGGGACGGATACCGGGGAGCTGTTTTTT. Translated, it gives CASGRGTDTGELFF.

The CDR3 DNA follows: TGTGCCAGCAGCGAGAACAGCGGGAGAACTGAAGCTTTCTTT. Translating it yields CASSENSGRTEAFF. This chain uses TRBV7-9 with TRBJ1-1; no definite D call. Germline V gene lookup returns CDR1 SEHNR and CDR2 FQNEAQ (reference sequence). V was clipped by 5 bases and J by 5 bases, with 15 bases between them. This CDR3 is 14 amino acids long. The variable domain in full, with the rest retrieved from reference TRBV7-9 and TRBJ1-1, is DTGVSQNPRHKITKRGQNVTFRCDPISEHNRLYWYRQTLGQGPEFLTYFQNEAQLEKSRLLSDRFSAERPKGSFSTLEIQRTEQGDSAMYLCASSENSGRTEAFFGQGTRLTVV.

The chain joins TRBV12-3 or TRBV12-4 to TRBJ2-2, with TRBD1 as a possible D gene (5 bases). This CDR3 region has 13 residues. Trimming cost V 6 bases and J 5 bases, with 10 bases left between them. The CDR3 sequence is CASRSQETGELFF. The DNA of the CDR3 is TGTGCCAGCAGGTCACAGGAAACCGGGGAGCTGTTTTTT.

This clone was observed a handful of times. J is TRBJ2-3 and V is TRBV11-1; D gene uncertain. Trimming took off 1 base at V and 6 bases at J, with 8 bases between the two ends. CDR1 and CDR2 from the germline V gene are SGHAT and FQDESV (reference sequence). The CDR3 runs to 13 residues. DNA of the CDR3: TGTGCCAGCAGCTTAGTTGATACGGATACGCAGTATTTT. Encoded protein: CASSLVDTDTQYF.

The chain uses TRBV7-2 and TRBJ1-5; TRBD1 might be the D (6 bases). Germline values: CDR1 SGHTA, CDR2 FQGNSA. V lost 1 base, J lost 3 bases, and 13 bases lay in between. This CDR3 is 16 amino acids long. The CDR3 DNA follows: TGTGCCAGCAGCTTAGTCTCTGCAGGGGCCAATCAGCCCCAGCATTTT. The encoded protein is CASSLVSAGANQPQHF.

Remarks on this clone: The same CDR3 is also encoded by other DNA sequences in this sample. The chain carries TRBV28 and TRBJ1-5; a possible D gene is TRBD1 (5 bases). CDR1 is MDHEN, CDR2 SYDVKM, per germline. The CDR3 is 14 amino acids. V was trimmed by 3 bases and J by 0 bases, leaving 6 bases between them. The CDR3 DNA follows: TGTGCCAGCAGTTTGGGGGGTAGCAATCAGCCCCAGCATTTT. This sequence encodes CASSLGGSNQPQHF.

The CDR3 loop is CASRDEGILNSPLHF. The CDR3 nucleotides are TGTGCCAGCAGGGATGAGGGGATTCTTAATTCACCCCTCCACTTT. The genes are TRBV6-5 and TRBJ1-6; tentative D call: TRBD1 (5 bases). Trimming cost V 6 bases and J 6 bases, with 15 bases left between them. The CDR3 loop spans 15 amino acids. Germline V CDR1 and CDR2: MNHEY, SVGAGI.

The chain employs TRBV3-1 (or the pseudogene TRBV3-2) and TRBJ2-4, with TRBD1 identical over 7 bases. The ends lost 4 bases at V and 9 bases at J; junction bases unmatched: 9. Germline CDR1 LGHDT, CDR2 YNNKEL (reference sequence). The CDR3 extends over 14 amino acids. CDR3 region: CASSPTRGFGIQYF. The CDR3 bases are TGTGCCAGCAGCCCGACCAGGGGGTTCGGCATTCAGTACTTC.

The chain carries TRBV12-3 or TRBV12-4 and TRBJ2-7, with D possibly being TRBD2 (5 bases). The CDR3 loop spans 13 amino acids. Trimming pared 5 bases from V and 2 bases from J, leaving 10 bases between. In DNA form, the CDR3 reads TGTGCCAGCAGTATCGGGATAACCTACGAGCAGTACTTC. Protein: CASSIGITYEQYF.

This clone turned up a few times. The chain is built from TRBV10-2 and TRBJ2-2; D is tentatively TRBD1 or TRBD2 (5 bases each). The CDR3 totals 16 residues. Trimming removed 6 bases at V and 3 bases at J, with 17 bases between. Germline V gene data show CDR1 as WSHSY and CDR2 as SAAADI. The CDR3 DNA is TGCGCCAGCAGCCCAGGGACGGTTATATACACCGGGGAGCTGTTTTTT. The encoded protein is CASSPGTVIYTGELFF.

Comments on this clone: Its ends do not fully match the called genes, so a read error is possible. The chain links TRBV7-9 to TRBJ2-5; tentatively, D is TRBD2 (7 bases). Per germline, CDR1 SEHNR and CDR2 FQNEAQ (reference sequence). The CDR3 has 18 residues. This chain's CDR3 is CASSWGGATVLRQETQYF. As DNA, the CDR3 is TGCGCCAGCAGCTGGGGGGGGGCGACAGTGCTTAGGCAAGAGACCCAGTACTTC.

The chain links TRBV27 to TRBJ2-7, with D perhaps given as TRBD1 or TRBD2 (5 bases each). V lost 3 bases and J 6 bases, leaving 15 bases between the germline ends. Germline V gene sequence: CDR1 MNHEY, CDR2 SMNVEV (reference sequence). The CDR3 sequence is 14 residues long. DNA of the CDR3: TGTGCCAGCAGTTTCAGTGGGGGAGTCTCCGAGCAGTACTTC. Translating it yields CASSFSGGVSEQYF.

V usage is TRBV6-5 and J usage is TRBJ2-2; possibly TRBD1 or TRBD2 for D (5 bases each). This CDR3 comprises 13 residues. Between the trimmed V and J ends, which lost 7 bases and 0 bases, there was a span of 6 bases. Germline V CDR1 and CDR2: MNHEY, SVGAGI. In DNA form, the CDR3 reads TGTGCCAGCACGGGGCCGAACACCGGGGAGCTGTTTTTT. Translating gives CASTGPNTGELFF.

This chain joins TRBV6-6 and TRBJ1-5, with D perhaps matching TRBD1 (6 bases). CDR3 length: 13 residues. CDR1 MNHNY and CDR2 SVGAGI come from the germline V gene (reference sequence). V was trimmed by 7 bases and J by 2 bases, leaving 9 bases between them. The CDR3, as DNA: TGTGCCAGCACTTGGACAGGCAATCAGCCCCAGCATTTT. It is translated as CASTWTGNQPQHF.

This rearrangement joins TRBV5-1 to TRBJ1-2, with 7 nucleotides matching TRBD1. V trimming: 0 bases; J trimming: 7 bases; junction bases outside the gene matches: 6. The CDR3 has 14 residues. Germline-derived CDR1 and CDR2 are SGHRS and YFSETQ. CDR3 sequence reads: CASSLDGTVGGYTF. The CDR3 bases are TGCGCCAGCAGCTTGGATGGGACAGTGGGTGGCTACACCTTC.